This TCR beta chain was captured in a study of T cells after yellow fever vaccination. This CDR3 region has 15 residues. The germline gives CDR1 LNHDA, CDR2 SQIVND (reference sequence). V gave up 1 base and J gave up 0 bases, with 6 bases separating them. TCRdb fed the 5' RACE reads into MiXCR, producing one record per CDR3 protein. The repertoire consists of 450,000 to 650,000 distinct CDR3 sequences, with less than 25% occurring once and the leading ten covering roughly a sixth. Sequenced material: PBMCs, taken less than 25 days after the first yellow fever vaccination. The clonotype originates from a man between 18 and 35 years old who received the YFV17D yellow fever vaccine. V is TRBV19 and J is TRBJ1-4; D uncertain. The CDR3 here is CASSIADATNEKLFF. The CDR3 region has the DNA TGTGCCAGTAGTATAGCAGACGCAACTAATGAAAAACTGTTTTTT.